Included here is one T cell receptor beta chain sequence, with context. As yet, its antigen is unknown. Both 60 Vbeta primers and 13 Jbeta primers went into the PCR. The table came from immunoSEQ multiplex PCR; TCRdb's copy has only in-frame clones and leaves some out. The sample yields approximately 120,000 clones, about three quarters seen once. Germline assignment: CDR1 GTSNPN and CDR2 SVGIG (reference sequence). This CDR3 has 15 residues. The V end lost 4 bases, the J end lost 0 bases, and 16 bases lay between the germline ends. The source of the sample is a study of cytomegalovirus exposure and HLA in healthy donors. Overall study findings and caveats: TRBV6-2, TRBV6-3 and some other V segments were excluded as indistinguishable. With later analysis, a missense DCLRE1C variant became linked to TCR beta V- and J-gene trimming. Common viral pathogens seemed, in a later analysis, to connect with several of the most significant clusters.

Sequencing was done on a sample of PBMCs. This receptor was identified in a woman aged 30 to 39 in good health and CMV-seronegative. The J gene is TRBJ2-7, the V gene TRBV30; no firm D call. In DNA, the CDR3 is TGTGCCTGGACTCGCACCACCCTTAGCTCCTACGAGCAGTACTTC. Residues: CAWTRTTLSSYEQYF. The full variable domain, completed using reference TRBV30 and TRBJ2-7, is SQTIHQWPATLVQPVGSPLSLECTVEGTSNPNLYWYRQAAGRGLQLLFYSVGIGQISSEVPQNLSASRPQDRQFILSSKKLLLSDSGFYLCAWTRTTLSSYEQYFGPGTRLTVT.